This T cell receptor beta chain stems from a study of T cells in Graves' hyperthyroidism and ophthalmopathy. Germline-derived CDR1 and CDR2 are SGHAT and FQNNGV. Unmatched junction bases numbered 15, after V lost 0 bases and J lost 2 bases. There are 20 residues in the CDR3. Amplification of TCR beta CDR3 regions was performed using RNA transcripts as template. First-round RT-PCR with HTBI primers amplified the TCR CDR3 region. Each CDR3 protein gets one entry after TCRdb re-called the multiplex PCR reads with MiXCR. This sample carries under 400,000 distinct CDR3 sequences, roughly a fifth of them seen once, and the ten largest clones take 50%. Patients were excluded because of uncontrolled infection, other autoimmune disease, pregnancy or lactation.

The rearrangement uses TRBV11-2 and TRBJ2-4; TRBD2 matches at 8 bases. Source material: blood. The clonotype comes from a woman aged 45-59 years with Graves' hyperthyroidism. The chain's CDR3 is CASSLDGLRGAEISKNIQYF. In DNA form, the CDR3 reads TGTGCCAGCAGCTTAGACGGGCTGCGGGGGGCTGAAATATCCAAAAACATTCAGTACTTC.